This record covers a single T cell receptor (beta chain). Its antigen is unknown. No much larger clone is present one base from it, and per-base qualities are unavailable. This sample was included in a study of blood T cell repertoires in COVID-19 (dated by TCRdb to about 2020). With regard to the full study: Collaborator samples came from the United States, Italy and Spain and covered acute and convalescent phases of COVID-19. The material from the prospective study consisted of cDNA or gDNA derived from T cells, B-cell-depleted T cells, or PBMCs. The dataset comprised deeply sampled blood TCRbeta repertoires from subjects exposed to, actively infected with, or recovered from COVID-19. The repertoires were made available in a free public database intended to serve as a resource for research on the immune response to SARS-CoV-2. The samples were drawn from the first 160 participants of the ongoing ImmuneRACE study and from over 950 subjects provided by 6 global collaborators. Nearly every sample came with metadata listing a de-identified subject ID, COVID-19 status, age in years and sex. Where available, HLA class I and class II types were obtained from metadata supplied by the sample provider rather than from assay-based typing. Study-wide findings and limitations: How much clinical and demographic metadata was included differed by source and by participant, and the metadata was provided uncurated.

TCRbeta CDR3 regions were amplified from genomic DNA by means of the immunoSEQ Assay, a bias-controlled multiplex PCR. Per the source publication's procedure: The number of nucleated cells in each sample was estimated by amplification of reference gene primers within the assay. To quantify the absolute abundance of each unique TCRbeta CDR3 rearrangement, sequence reads were collapsed and filtered. For each sample, productive Simpson clonality was calculated by taking the square root of Simpson's diversity index across productive rearrangements. TCRdb's version of the immuneACCESS table is confined to in-frame rearrangements and falls short of the full clone set. An unresolved V gene accounts for under half of the shortfall where checked; the remainder is of unknown origin. V and J calls and clone size are as listed in that table; D and trimming were resolved from the DNA. This sample holds tens of thousands of clones; roughly 89% were observed only once. Of the sample, roughly 6.1% falls within the top ten clones.

Including cysteine and phenylalanine, the CDR3 has 16 amino acids. Only the CDR3 portion is preserved as DNA: 48 bases, with reading frame beginning at the first base. Relative to germline, V is 3 bases shorter and J is 0 bases shorter, with 11 bases between their ends. For CDR1 and CDR2, the germline V gene lists ENHRY and SYGVKD. Whole blood was collected in K2EDTA tubes by collaborating institutions according to the institutions' own protocols. For TCRbeta analysis, collaborator samples were shipped as frozen whole blood, as isolated PBMCs, or as DNA extracted from either sample type. Specimen: peripheral blood. This receptor was obtained from a human donor in a cohort sampled during active COVID-19. Recombination connected TRBV10-3 to TRBJ1-4; D gene: possibly TRBD1, on 6 matching bases. This receptor carries the CDR3 CAISDQGSATNEKLFF. At the DNA level, the sequence is TGTGCCATCAGTGACCAGGGGTCTGCAACTAATGAAAAACTGTTTTTT.